Listed below are T cell receptor beta chains from one sample, sequenced in a study of CD8 T cells in Susac syndrome. Each CDR3 protein is one row after TCRdb ran MiXCR on the immunoSEQ multiplex PCR reads. The sample includes 110,000 to 150,000 distinct CDR3 sequences, 95% of them seen just once. The sequenced sample was CD4+ T cells from PBMCs. Every receptor here comes from a human donor with Susac syndrome. CDR3s include the opening cysteine and the closing phenylalanine or tryptophan. Fields, in order: D gene, J gene, V gene, clone size, CDR3 protein, CDR3 DNA. A D gene is named only where the DNA matches it firmly. Some rows have no size entry. The others give once, few or many, or a class for an expanded clone.

>TRBD1|TRBJ2-5|TRBV20-1|once
CSARDPTGTVTQYF
TGCAGTGCTAGAGATCCAACCGGGACAGTCACCCAGTACTTC
>TRBD1|TRBJ1-3|TRBV29-1|-
CSVELRGRGPGNTIYF
TGCAGCGTTGAACTACGTGGCAGGGGGCCAGGAAACACCATATATTTT
>TRBD1|TRBJ1-5|TRBV6-5|-
CASSYRTGINQPQHF
TGTGCCAGCAGTTACCGGACAGGGATTAATCAGCCCCAGCATTTT
>-|TRBJ1-5|TRBV12-3/TRBV12-4|-
CASSFDGQPQHF
TGTGCCAGCAGCTTTGACGGTCAGCCCCAGCATTTT
>TRBD1|TRBJ1-2|TRBV5-4|-
CASSLDRAEGYTF
TGTGCCAGCAGCCTGGACAGGGCGGAGGGCTACACCTTC
>TRBD2|TRBJ2-7|TRBV3-1|once
CASSLLPTSGIYEQYF
TGTGCCAGCAGCCTGCTCCCGACTAGCGGGATCTACGAGCAGTACTTC
>-|TRBJ1-2|TRBV4-1|-
CASSQDPGGYGYTF
TGCGCCAGCAGCCAAGATCCGGGCGGCTATGGCTACACCTTC
>-|TRBJ2-4|TRBV6-5|-
CASSYNRPFTGSTKNIQYF
TGTGCCAGCAGTTACAATCGACCCTTCACCGGTTCGACCAAAAACATTCAGTACTTC
>-|TRBJ1-5|TRBV6-6|-
CASRSKGHSNQPQHF
TGTGCCAGCAGAAGTAAGGGGCATAGCAATCAGCCCCAGCATTTT
>-|TRBJ1-2|TRBV4-2|-
CASSQDAAGNDGYTF
TGTGCCAGCAGCCAAGACGCGGCAGGGAATGATGGCTACACCTTC
>-|TRBJ2-6|TRBV7-3|-
CASSQTTAGANVLTF
TGTGCCAGCAGCCAAACGACAGCTGGGGCCAACGTCCTGACTTTC
>-|TRBJ1-1|TRBV29-1|once
CSVEAGPGKAFF
TGCAGCGTTGAAGCTGGGCCCGGTAAAGCTTTCTTT
>-|TRBJ2-7|TRBV3-1|-
CASSKWDTPEQYF
TGTGCCAGCAGCAAATGGGACACCCCAGAGCAGTACTTC
>-|TRBJ1-1|TRBV3-1|-
CASSRGIEAFF
TGTGCCAGCAGCCGAGGGATTGAAGCTTTCTTT
>-|TRBJ2-3|TRBV5-8|-
CASSPGRNIDTQYF
TGTGCCAGCAGCCCGGGACGGAATATAGATACGCAGTATTTT
>TRBD1|TRBJ1-2|TRBV5-1|-
CASSTGTARDINYGYTF
TGCGCCAGCAGCACCGGGACAGCGAGAGACATTAACTATGGCTACACCTTC
>-|TRBJ2-1|TRBV7-9|-
CASSPVDNEQFF
TGTGCCAGCAGCCCAGTCGACAATGAGCAGTTCTTC
>-|TRBJ2-7|TRBV4-2|-
CASSQRTPSYGGSYEQYF
TGTGCCAGCAGCCAAAGGACACCCTCCTATGGGGGCTCCTACGAGCAGTACTTC
>TRBD1|TRBJ2-7|TRBV20-1|-
CSASRDRWPYEQYF
TGCAGTGCCAGCCGGGACAGGTGGCCCTACGAGCAGTACTTC
>TRBD1|TRBJ1-5|TRBV19|-
CASMDRQGSYNQPQHF
TGTGCCAGTATGGATCGACAGGGGTCATACAATCAGCCCCAGCATTTT
>TRBD2|TRBJ2-3|TRBV7-9|-
CASSRLAGVQDTQYF
TGTGCCAGCAGCCGACTAGCGGGAGTACAAGATACGCAGTATTTT
>TRBD1|TRBJ2-3|TRBV2|-
CASRWDRGTDTQYF
TGTGCCAGCAGGTGGGACAGGGGCACAGATACGCAGTATTTT
>-|TRBJ1-5|TRBV24-1|-
CATSSGSSNQPQHF
TGTGCCACCAGTTCGGGCAGTTCGAATCAGCCCCAGCATTTT
>TRBD1|TRBJ1-6|TRBV29-1|-
CSVSGTDNSPLHF
TGCAGTGTCTCCGGGACAGATAATTCACCCCTCCACTTT
>-|TRBJ1-2|TRBV20-1|-
CSASPDYGYTF
TGCAGTGCTAGTCCGGATTATGGCTACACCTTC
>-|TRBJ1-4|TRBV12-3/TRBV12-4|-
CASSGPGREKLFF
TGTGCCAGCAGTGGACCGGGTCGGGAAAAACTGTTTTTT
>TRBD2|TRBJ2-5|TRBV29-1|-
CSVEVAGGPSQETQYF
TGCAGCGTTGAGGTAGCGGGAGGCCCATCGCAAGAGACCCAGTACTTC